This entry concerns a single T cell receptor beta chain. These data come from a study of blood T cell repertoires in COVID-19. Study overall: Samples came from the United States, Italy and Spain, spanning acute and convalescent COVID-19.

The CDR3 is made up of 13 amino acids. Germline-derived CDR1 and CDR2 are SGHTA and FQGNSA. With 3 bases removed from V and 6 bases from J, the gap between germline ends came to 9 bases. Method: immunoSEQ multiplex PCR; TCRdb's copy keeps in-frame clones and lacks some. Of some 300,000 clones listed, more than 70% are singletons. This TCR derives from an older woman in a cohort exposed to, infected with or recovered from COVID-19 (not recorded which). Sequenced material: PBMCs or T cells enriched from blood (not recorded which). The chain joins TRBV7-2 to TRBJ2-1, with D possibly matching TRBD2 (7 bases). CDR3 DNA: TGTGCCAGCAGCTTTAGGGGGGGCAATGAGCAGTTCTTC. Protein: CASSFRGGNEQFF.